This T cell receptor beta chain was obtained from a study of T-cell reconstitution after alpha-beta-depleted transplantation in children. Preparation of the TCRbeta library used unique molecular identifiers. TCRdb fed the PCR reads into MiXCR, producing one record per CDR3 protein. The top ten clones hold roughly 29% of a sample with fewer than 550,000 distinct CDR3 sequences, about a sixth of them seen once. The CDR3 extends over 15 amino acids. Between the trimmed V and J ends, which lost 2 bases and 0 bases, there was a span of 9 bases. This receptor was identified in a boy in the first two years of life who had a stem cell transplant for Wiskott-Aldrich syndrome, so the T cells may come from the graft donor. This chain uses TRBV12-3 or TRBV12-4 with TRBJ2-3; a possible D gene is TRBD2 (5 bases). The source material was PBMCs, mostly from graft donor cells, sampled 360 days after TCRalphabeta/CD19-depleted stem cell transplant. The CDR3 spells CASSLQLGSTDTQYF. The CDR3 nucleotides are TGTGCCAGCAGTTTACAACTAGGGAGCACAGATACGCAGTATTTT.